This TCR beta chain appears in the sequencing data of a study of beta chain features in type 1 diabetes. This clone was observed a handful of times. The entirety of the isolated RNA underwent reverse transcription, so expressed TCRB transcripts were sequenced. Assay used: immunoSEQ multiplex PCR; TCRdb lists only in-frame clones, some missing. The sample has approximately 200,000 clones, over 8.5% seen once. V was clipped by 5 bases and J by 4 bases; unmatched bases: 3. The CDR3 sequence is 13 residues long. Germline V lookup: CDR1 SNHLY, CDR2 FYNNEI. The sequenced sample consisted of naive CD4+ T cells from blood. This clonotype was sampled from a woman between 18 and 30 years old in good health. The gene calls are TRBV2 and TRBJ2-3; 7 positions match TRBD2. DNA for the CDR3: TGTGCCAGCAGTTTGACTAGCCCAGATACGCAGTATTTT. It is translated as CASSLTSPDTQYF.